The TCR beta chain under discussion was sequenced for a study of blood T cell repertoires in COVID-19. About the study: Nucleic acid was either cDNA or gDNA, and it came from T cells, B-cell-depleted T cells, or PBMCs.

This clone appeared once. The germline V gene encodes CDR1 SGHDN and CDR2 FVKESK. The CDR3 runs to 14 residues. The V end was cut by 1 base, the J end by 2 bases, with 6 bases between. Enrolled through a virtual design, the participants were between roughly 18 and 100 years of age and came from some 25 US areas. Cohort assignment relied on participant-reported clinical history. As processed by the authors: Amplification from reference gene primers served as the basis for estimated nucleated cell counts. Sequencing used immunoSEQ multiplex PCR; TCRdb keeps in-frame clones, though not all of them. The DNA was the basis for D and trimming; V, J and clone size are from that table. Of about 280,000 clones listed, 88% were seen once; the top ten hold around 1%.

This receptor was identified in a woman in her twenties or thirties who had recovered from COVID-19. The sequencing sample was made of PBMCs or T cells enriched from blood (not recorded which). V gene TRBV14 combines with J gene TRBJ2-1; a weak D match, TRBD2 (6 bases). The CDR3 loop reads CASSQASAYNEQFF. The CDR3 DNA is TGTGCCAGCAGCCAAGCTAGCGCCTACAATGAGCAGTTCTTC.